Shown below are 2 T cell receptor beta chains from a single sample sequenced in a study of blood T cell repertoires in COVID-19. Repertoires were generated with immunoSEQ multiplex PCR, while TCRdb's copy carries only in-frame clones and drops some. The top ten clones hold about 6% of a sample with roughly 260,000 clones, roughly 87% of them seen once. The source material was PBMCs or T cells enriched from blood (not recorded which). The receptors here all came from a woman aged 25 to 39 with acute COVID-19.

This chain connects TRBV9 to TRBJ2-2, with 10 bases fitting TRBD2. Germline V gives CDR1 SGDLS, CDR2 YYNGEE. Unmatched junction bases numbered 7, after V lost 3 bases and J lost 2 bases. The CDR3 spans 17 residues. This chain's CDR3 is CASSGRRTSGNTGELFF. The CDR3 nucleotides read TGTGCCAGCAGCGGACGTAGGACTAGCGGTAACACCGGGGAGCTGTTTTTT. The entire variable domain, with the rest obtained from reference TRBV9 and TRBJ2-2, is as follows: DSGVTQTPKHLITATGQRVTLRCSPRSGDLSVYWYQQSLDQGLQFLIQYYNGEERAKGNILERFSAQQFPDLHSELNLSSLELGDSALYFCASSGRRTSGNTGELFFGEGSRLTVL.

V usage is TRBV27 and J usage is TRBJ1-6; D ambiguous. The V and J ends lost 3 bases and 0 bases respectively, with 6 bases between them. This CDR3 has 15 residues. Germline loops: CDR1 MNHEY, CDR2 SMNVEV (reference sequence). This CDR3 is CASSFSSSYNSPLHF. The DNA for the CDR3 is TGTGCCAGCAGTTTCTCGAGCTCCTATAATTCACCCCTCCACTTT.